This TCR beta chain was observed in a study of blood T cell repertoires in COVID-19. About the research overall: Samples representing acute and convalescent COVID-19 were sourced from the United States, Italy and Spain. Sample material is recorded as cDNA or gDNA derived from T cells, B-cell-depleted T cells, or PBMCs.

Authors' processing steps: Quantification of nucleated cells was approximated via reference gene primer amplification. The assay was immunoSEQ multiplex PCR, and TCRdb's table has in-frame clones only and misses some. The D gene and trimming were derived from the DNA, and the V and J assignments and clone size from that table. The repertoire holds about 86,000 clones, with over 70% as singletons. Germline V lookup: CDR1 MNHEY, CDR2 SVGAGI. The CDR3 is made up of 15 amino acids. V was pared by 7 bases and J by 0 bases, with 10 bases between. The chain links TRBV6-5 to TRBJ1-6; tentatively, D is TRBD1 (6 bases). Sequenced material: peripheral blood. The sequence came from a woman at least 80 years old with active or convalescent COVID-19. In nucleotides, the CDR3 is TGTGCCAGCACGCAGGGGAGCTCCTATAATTCACCCCTCCACTTT. The encoded protein is CASTQGSSYNSPLHF.